This is a list of T cell receptor beta chains from one sample in a study of OX40 agonist ivuxolimab in advanced cancers. Data came from immunoSEQ multiplex PCR; TCRdb stores just in-frame clones and leaves some out. The repertoire consists of over 55,000 clones, with approximately 86% occurring once and the leading ten covering more than 9.5%. Material: CD4+ or CD8+ T cells sorted from blood, obtained in a trial of the OX40 agonist ivuxolimab. These receptors all stem from an adult with an advanced solid tumor such as melanoma, head and neck, liver or kidney cancer. The CDR3 runs from the conserved cysteine through the conserved F or W. D genes are given only for firm matches. Clone size is stated in some rows and not others, as once, few, many or a class when expanded.

V: TRBV27
size: .
D: TRBD1
J: TRBJ2-1
CDR3: CASRGQGERYNEQFF
DNA: TGTGCCAGCAGAGGACAGGGGGAACGCTACAATGAGCAGTTCTTC

V: TRBV10-1
size: .
D: .
J: TRBJ1-1
CDR3: CASSDKTGRNTEAFF
DNA: TGCGCCAGCAGTGATAAGACGGGAAGGAACACTGAAGCTTTCTTT

V: TRBV20-1
size: .
D: .
J: TRBJ1-2
CDR3: CSARDNGYTF
DNA: TGCAGTGCTAGAGACAATGGCTACACCTTC

V: TRBV10-3
size: once
D: .
J: TRBJ2-5
CDR3: CAISDPGRQETQYF
DNA: TGTGCCATCAGTGACCCGGGTAGGCAAGAGACCCAGTACTTC

V: TRBV27
size: .
D: TRBD1
J: TRBJ1-5
CDR3: CATRTGGFNQPQHF
DNA: TGTGCCACCAGGACAGGGGGCTTCAATCAGCCCCAGCATTTT

V: TRBV7-9
size: .
D: TRBD2
J: TRBJ2-5
CDR3: CASRDSGGLQETQYF
DNA: TGTGCCAGCAGGGATAGCGGGGGGCTTCAAGAGACCCAGTACTTC

V: TRBV29-1
size: .
D: TRBD1
J: TRBJ1-2
CDR3: CSVQGAYYGYTF
DNA: TGCAGCGTTCAGGGGGCCTACTATGGCTACACCTTC

V: TRBV6-1
size: .
D: .
J: TRBJ2-1
CDR3: CASSEPGYPLLGQFF
DNA: TGTGCCAGCAGTGAACCCGGGTACCCACTTCTCGGGCAGTTCTTC

V: TRBV7-6
size: .
D: TRBD2
J: TRBJ2-1
CDR3: CASSSSGGANYNEQFF
DNA: TGTGCCAGCAGCTCAAGCGGGGGGGCGAACTACAATGAGCAGTTCTTC

V: TRBV7-6
size: .
D: TRBD2
J: TRBJ2-3
CDR3: CASSLAGSTDTQYF
DNA: TGTGCCAGCAGCCTAGCGGGCAGCACAGATACGCAGTATTTT

V: TRBV19
size: .
D: TRBD1
J: TRBJ1-2
CDR3: CASTGGFFGGYTF
DNA: TGTGCCAGCACAGGGGGGTTTTTCGGTGGCTACACCTTC

V: TRBV5-1
size: .
D: .
J: TRBJ1-1
CDR3: CASCRDTGWEEAFF
DNA: TGCGCCAGCTGCCGGGACACGGGCTGGGAGGAAGCTTTCTTT

V: TRBV7-9
size: .
D: .
J: TRBJ1-1
CDR3: CASSLLNTEAFF
DNA: TGTGCCAGCAGCTTGCTGAACACTGAAGCTTTCTTT

V: TRBV2
size: once
D: .
J: TRBJ1-4
CDR3: CASSGRAGEKEKLFF
DNA: TGTGCCAGCAGTGGAAGGGCAGGGGAAAAAGAAAAACTGTTTTTT

V: TRBV27
size: .
D: .
J: TRBJ2-7
CDR3: CASSPLGDFYEQYF
DNA: TGTGCCAGCAGCCCCTTAGGGGACTTCTACGAGCAGTACTTC

V: TRBV6-6
size: .
D: .
J: TRBJ1-1
CDR3: CASSYPGRNLNTEAFF
DNA: TGTGCCAGCAGTTACCCCGGGAGAAACTTGAACACTGAAGCTTTCTTT

V: TRBV4-2
size: .
D: TRBD2
J: TRBJ2-5
CDR3: CASSQAVQLAGTTQYF
DNA: TGTGCCAGCAGCCAAGCCGTACAACTAGCGGGTACGACCCAGTACTTC

V: TRBV11-2
size: few
D: TRBD1
J: TRBJ1-5
CDR3: CASSTYPGTGGGPQHF
DNA: TGTGCCAGCAGCACCTACCCCGGGACAGGGGGAGGGCCCCAGCATTTT

V: TRBV7-9
size: .
D: .
J: TRBJ1-4
CDR3: CASSLTIAPGSEKLFF
DNA: TGTGCCAGCAGCTTAACAATAGCACCTGGGAGCGAAAAACTGTTTTTT

V: TRBV5-4
size: .
D: .
J: TRBJ1-2
CDR3: CASSLPGTSDYGYTF
DNA: TGTGCCAGCAGCTTACCCGGGACATCGGACTATGGCTACACCTTC

V: TRBV29-1
size: .
D: TRBD2
J: TRBJ2-1
CDR3: CSVPPALADDYNEQFF
DNA: TGCAGCGTTCCCCCGGCTCTAGCGGATGATTACAATGAGCAGTTCTTC

V: TRBV6-6
size: .
D: .
J: TRBJ2-3
CDR3: CASSYIKDTQYF
DNA: TGTGCCAGCAGTTATATAAAGGATACGCAGTATTTT

V: TRBV4-3
size: .
D: TRBD1
J: TRBJ2-7
CDR3: CASSQGLGDSTYEQYF
DNA: TGCGCCAGCAGCCAAGGCTTGGGGGACAGCACCTACGAGCAGTACTTC

V: TRBV7-9
size: .
D: .
J: TRBJ2-3
CDR3: CASSSEGSPDTQYF
DNA: TGTGCCAGCAGCAGCGAGGGGAGTCCAGATACGCAGTATTTT

V: TRBV23-1
size: .
D: TRBD1
J: TRBJ2-7
CDR3: CASSQRPLRDRGSYEQYF
DNA: TGCGCCAGCAGTCAACGCCCCCTCCGGGACAGGGGATCCTACGAGCAGTACTTC

V: TRBV28
size: .
D: .
J: TRBJ2-7
CDR3: CASSVTGLSYEQYF
DNA: TGTGCCAGCAGTGTCACAGGACTCTCCTACGAGCAGTACTTC

V: TRBV9
size: once
D: .
J: TRBJ2-7
CDR3: CASSVDGIYEQYF
DNA: TGTGCCAGCAGCGTAGATGGGATCTACGAGCAGTACTTC

V: TRBV19
size: .
D: .
J: TRBJ2-1
CDR3: CASSIGLINEQFF
DNA: TGTGCCAGTAGTATAGGTCTGATCAATGAGCAGTTCTTC

V: TRBV9
size: .
D: .
J: TRBJ2-2
CDR3: CASSVENTGELFF
DNA: TGTGCCAGCAGCGTAGAGAACACCGGGGAGCTGTTTTTT

V: TRBV18
size: few
D: TRBD2
J: TRBJ2-1
CDR3: CASSPDERFAGESSYNEQFF
DNA: TGTGCCAGCTCACCAGATGAAAGGTTCGCGGGAGAGAGCTCCTACAATGAGCAGTTCTTC

V: TRBV5-1
size: .
D: .
J: TRBJ1-3
CDR3: CANLQGFGSGNTIYF
DNA: TGCGCCAACCTACAGGGTTTTGGCTCCGGAAACACCATATATTTT

V: TRBV28
size: .
D: TRBD2
J: TRBJ2-1
CDR3: CASPPGGGLYNEQFF
DNA: TGTGCCAGCCCGCCCGGGGGGGGTTTATACAATGAGCAGTTCTTC

V: TRBV18
size: .
D: .
J: TRBJ2-2
CDR3: CASSPGTGELFF
DNA: TGTGCCAGCTCACCAGGCACCGGGGAGCTGTTTTTT

V: TRBV10-3
size: .
D: TRBD1
J: TRBJ1-2
CDR3: CAISENPTGVDGYTF
DNA: TGTGCCATCAGTGAGAACCCGACAGGGGTGGATGGCTACACCTTC

V: TRBV19
size: .
D: TRBD1
J: TRBJ1-1
CDR3: CASSRQGANTEAFF
DNA: TGTGCCAGTAGCCGACAGGGGGCCAACACTGAAGCTTTCTTT

V: TRBV27
size: .
D: .
J: TRBJ1-2
CDR3: CASNPTGPLNYGYTF
DNA: TGTGCCAGCAACCCAACAGGGCCTCTTAACTATGGCTACACCTTC

V: TRBV28
size: once
D: .
J: TRBJ1-5
CDR3: CASSLVADQPQHF
DNA: TGTGCCAGCAGTTTAGTGGCAGATCAGCCCCAGCATTTT

V: TRBV6-1
size: .
D: .
J: TRBJ2-7
CDR3: CASSAYGPYEQYF
DNA: TGTGCCAGCAGTGCCTATGGCCCCTACGAGCAGTACTTC

V: TRBV28
size: .
D: .
J: TRBJ1-2
CDR3: CASSYPSAEPHGDYGYTF
DNA: TGTGCCAGCAGTTATCCATCGGCGGAGCCCCATGGGGACTATGGCTACACCTTC

V: TRBV28
size: .
D: .
J: TRBJ2-5
CDR3: CASTNARRGRETQYF
DNA: TGTGCCAGCACCAACGCACGGCGGGGACGAGAGACCCAGTACTTC

V: TRBV6-1
size: .
D: .
J: TRBJ1-2
CDR3: CASSEASGANYGYTF
DNA: TGTGCCAGCAGTGAAGCGTCAGGGGCTAACTATGGCTACACCTTC

V: TRBV5-6
size: .
D: .
J: TRBJ1-1
CDR3: CASIPHPVDSENTEAFF
DNA: TGTGCCAGCATCCCACACCCAGTAGACAGCGAGAACACTGAAGCTTTCTTT

V: TRBV7-4
size: .
D: .
J: TRBJ1-1
CDR3: CASREGWGEAFF
DNA: TGTGCCAGCAGAGAAGGGTGGGGAGAGGCTTTCTTT

V: TRBV27
size: .
D: .
J: TRBJ1-1
CDR3: CASSLKGGWNTEAFF
DNA: TGTGCCAGCAGTTTAAAGGGGGGTTGGAACACTGAAGCTTTCTTT

V: TRBV6-6
size: .
D: TRBD1
J: TRBJ2-1
CDR3: CASSYDRAYNEQFF
DNA: TGTGCCAGCAGTTACGACAGGGCGTACAATGAGCAGTTCTTC

V: TRBV13
size: .
D: .
J: TRBJ1-2
CDR3: CASSLASLNYGYTF
DNA: TGTGCCAGCAGCTTAGCCAGCCTCAACTATGGCTACACCTTC

V: TRBV7-9
size: .
D: TRBD1
J: TRBJ2-2
CDR3: CASSRDRDTGELFF
DNA: TGTGCCAGCAGTAGGGACAGGGACACCGGGGAGCTGTTTTTT

V: TRBV7-8
size: .
D: .
J: TRBJ2-3
CDR3: CASSLAGEVGYF
DNA: TGTGCCAGCAGCTTAGCGGGGGAGGTGGGGTATTTT

V: TRBV5-1
size: .
D: TRBD2
J: TRBJ2-3
CDR3: CASSGDPSGSSTDTQYF
DNA: TGCGCCAGCAGCGGCGACCCTAGCGGGTCTAGCACAGATACGCAGTATTTT

V: TRBV4-1
size: .
D: .
J: TRBJ2-7
CDR3: CASSQDHGEANYEQYF
DNA: TGCGCCAGCAGCCAAGATCATGGCGAGGCAAACTACGAGCAGTACTTC

V: TRBV19
size: .
D: .
J: TRBJ2-2
CDR3: CASRAGAGRSSGELFF
DNA: TGTGCCAGTAGGGCAGGGGCAGGGAGAAGTTCCGGGGAGCTGTTTTTT

V: TRBV28
size: .
D: .
J: TRBJ2-5
CDR3: CASSHRFPGVETQYF
DNA: TGTGCCAGCAGTCATCGATTTCCAGGGGTAGAGACTCAGTACTTC

V: TRBV11-2
size: .
D: .
J: TRBJ1-2
CDR3: CASSLVGHSYGYTF
DNA: TGTGCCAGCAGCTTAGTAGGTCATTCCTATGGCTACACCTTC

V: TRBV7-8
size: once
D: TRBD2
J: TRBJ2-3
CDR3: CASSFPSGRTDTQYF
DNA: TGTGCCAGCAGCTTTCCTAGCGGGCGCACAGATACGCAGTATTTT

V: TRBV29-1
size: once
D: .
J: TRBJ2-5
CDR3: CSSEGERETQYF
DNA: TGCAGCTCCGAGGGGGAACGAGAGACCCAGTACTTC